Listed below are T cell receptor beta chains from one sample, sequenced in a study of blood T cell repertoires in COVID-19. Profiled with immunoSEQ multiplex PCR; TCRdb holds only in-frame clones, not every one. The table includes about 130,000 clones, over 75% detected once. Sample: peripheral blood. All receptors come from a woman aged 80 or over with acute or convalescent COVID-19. Both conserved end residues are part of each CDR3. A D gene is named only where the DNA matches it firmly. Size is stated for part of the rows, as once, few or many counts, or as a class when the clone is expanded.

abundance	d_gene	v_gene	j_gene	CDR3aa	CDR3nt
.	.	TRBV6-5	TRBJ2-2	CASSRRSNTGELFF	TGTGCCAGCAGTCGTCGGTCGAACACCGGGGAGCTGTTTTTT
.	.	TRBV28	TRBJ2-7	CASSLRAYEQYF	TGTGCCAGCAGTTTACGGGCCTACGAGCAGTACTTC
.	TRBD1	TRBV5-1	TRBJ1-1	CASSFTGVRDTEAFF	TGCGCCAGCAGCTTTACAGGGGTACGGGACACTGAAGCTTTCTTT
.	.	TRBV2	TRBJ1-1	CASSNLVNTEAFF	TGTGCCAGCAGTAACTTAGTGAACACTGAAGCTTTCTTT
.	.	TRBV6-1	TRBJ1-5	CASSERTARLVSFNQPQHF	TGTGCCAGCAGTGAACGAACAGCCCGGCTGGTCAGTTTCAATCAGCCCCAGCATTTT
.	.	TRBV29-1	TRBJ2-7	CSVAGSKALYEQYF	TGCAGCGTGGCAGGGTCAAAGGCCCTTTACGAGCAGTACTTC
.	.	TRBV19	TRBJ1-1	CASSRGQNTEAFF	TGTGCCAGTAGTAGGGGACAGAACACTGAAGCTTTCTTT
.	TRBD1	TRBV4-1	TRBJ1-2	CASSQETGSYGYTF	TGCGCCAGCAGCCAAGAGACAGGGTCCTATGGCTACACCTTC
.	TRBD1	TRBV7-2	TRBJ2-5	CASSRGLEETQYF	TGTGCCAGCAGCAGGGGGCTTGAAGAGACCCAGTACTTC
few	.	TRBV5-6	TRBJ2-7	CASSLWGGLDYEQYF	TGTGCCAGCAGCTTGTGGGGGGGGCTCGACTACGAGCAGTACTTC
.	TRBD2	TRBV6-1	TRBJ2-3	CASSEPRTRRSTDTQYF	TGTGCCAGCAGTGAACCGCGGACTAGAAGAAGCACAGATACGCAGTATTTT
.	TRBD2	TRBV28	TRBJ2-3	CASTTLSGRGTDTQYF	TGTGCCAGCACCACCCTAAGCGGGAGGGGCACAGATACGCAGTATTTT
.	TRBD1	TRBV10-3	TRBJ2-4	CAIAGTDKNIQYF	TGTGCCATCGCAGGGACAGACAAAAACATTCAGTACTTC
.	.	TRBV15	TRBJ2-1	CATSRESRVGNEQFF	TGTGCCACCAGCAGAGAAAGCAGGGTGGGCAATGAGCAGTTCTTC
.	.	TRBV12-3/TRBV12-4	TRBJ1-2	CASSFAGKGSYTF	TGTGCCAGCAGTTTCGCGGGAAAGGGCAGCTACACCTTC
.	TRBD1	TRBV4-2	TRBJ1-5	CASSQGGQGGQPQHF	TGTGCCAGCAGCCAAGGAGGACAGGGCGGTCAGCCCCAGCATTTT
.	.	TRBV6-1	TRBJ1-2	CASSEVDRDGYTF	TGTGCCAGCAGTGAAGTGGACAGAGATGGCTACACCTTC
.	TRBD1	TRBV19	TRBJ1-2	CASSIGQGLNYGYTF	TGTGCCAGTAGTATAGGACAGGGTCTTAACTATGGCTACACCTTC
.	TRBD2	TRBV4-2	TRBJ2-1	CASSQIKLAGGPGNEQFF	TGTGCCAGCAGCCAGATAAAACTAGCGGGAGGGCCGGGGAATGAGCAGTTCTTC
.	.	TRBV27	TRBJ1-4	CASSPTGANEKLFF	TGTGCCAGCAGTCCTACGGGTGCTAATGAAAAACTGTTTTTT
.	TRBD1	TRBV6-5	TRBJ1-3	CASNLDRVGGNTIYF	TGTGCCAGCAATTTGGACAGGGTGGGTGGAAACACCATATATTTT
.	.	TRBV19	TRBJ1-4	CASSDQEGEKLFF	TGTGCCAGTAGTGACCAGGAGGGTGAAAAACTGTTTTTT
.	TRBD1	TRBV5-5	TRBJ2-3	CASSPTLRGPNTQYF	TGTGCCAGCAGCCCGACGCTAAGGGGGCCTAATACGCAGTATTTT
once	.	TRBV5-1	TRBJ2-2	CASRTGTPGELFF	TGCGCCAGCAGGACAGGAACCCCCGGGGAGCTGTTTTTT
.	TRBD1	TRBV4-3	TRBJ1-5	CASSQDYGQGGNQPQHF	TGCGCCAGCAGCCAAGACTATGGACAGGGAGGCAATCAGCCCCAGCATTTT
.	.	TRBV10-1	TRBJ2-1	CASSPTGTRGGEQFF	TGCGCCAGCAGCCCTACCGGGACAAGGGGGGGGGAGCAGTTCTTC
.	TRBD2	TRBV24-1	TRBJ2-1	CATSDLLSAGGYNEQFF	TGTGCCACCAGTGATCTCTTATCGGCGGGAGGCTACAATGAGCAGTTCTTC
once	TRBD2	TRBV7-2	TRBJ2-3	CASRNGGGMADTQYF	TGTGCCAGCAGAAACGGGGGGGGTATGGCAGATACGCAGTATTTT
.	TRBD2	TRBV7-6	TRBJ2-7	CASSLGSSGYEQYF	TGTGCCAGCAGCTTAGGTAGTAGCGGGTACGAGCAGTACTTC
.	.	TRBV19	TRBJ2-1	CASCRGSYNEQFF	TGTGCCAGCTGTAGGGGATCCTACAATGAGCAGTTCTTC
.	TRBD2	TRBV2	TRBJ2-2	CASSERGLAGKLDTGELFF	TGTGCCAGCAGTGAAAGGGGGCTAGCGGGAAAATTGGACACCGGGGAGCTGTTTTTT
.	.	TRBV3-1/TRBV3-2	TRBJ1-2	CASLKGQRVSYGYTF	TGTGCCAGTCTTAAGGGACAAAGGGTCTCCTATGGCTACACCTTC
once	TRBD1	TRBV7-2	TRBJ1-4	CASSEYRGGSEKLFF	TGTGCCAGCAGCGAATACAGGGGTGGGTCTGAAAAACTGTTTTTT
.	TRBD1	TRBV7-9	TRBJ1-2	CASSFGQGYRHYGYTF	TGTGCCAGCAGTTTCGGACAGGGATATCGTCACTATGGCTACACCTTC
.	TRBD1	TRBV2	TRBJ1-2	CASIKDRGYGYTF	TGTGCCAGCATAAAGGACAGGGGGTATGGCTACACCTTC
.	.	TRBV12-3/TRBV12-4	TRBJ1-3	CASSSGGNTIYF	TGTGCCAGCAGTTCCGGGGGAAACACCATATATTTT
.	.	TRBV28	TRBJ2-7	CASSPQGYSYEQYF	TGTGCCAGCAGCCCACAGGGATACTCCTACGAGCAGTACTTC
.	TRBD1	TRBV2	TRBJ1-6	CASSPPGQGNSPLHF	TGTGCCAGCAGTCCTCCGGGACAGGGTAATTCACCCCTCCACTTT
.	TRBD1	TRBV28	TRBJ1-5	CASSPRGRPGNQPQHF	TGTGCCAGCAGCCCCAGGGGGCGCCCGGGTAATCAGCCCCAGCATTTT
.	.	TRBV5-4	TRBJ1-2	CASSLQGQAGGYTF	TGTGCCAGCAGCTTGCAGGGGCAGGCAGGGGGCTACACCTTC
few	TRBD1	TRBV19	TRBJ1-1	CASSQQGGTEAFF	TGTGCCAGTAGTCAACAGGGGGGCACTGAAGCTTTCTTT
.	TRBD1	TRBV18	TRBJ2-5	CASSPSDRAGKTQYF	TGTGCCAGCTCACCATCGGACAGGGCAGGAAAGACCCAGTACTTC
.	.	TRBV9	TRBJ2-2	CASSVPSTTGELFF	TGTGCCAGCAGCGTACCTAGTACTACCGGGGAGCTGTTTTTT
.	.	TRBV19	TRBJ2-3	CASKGSTDTQYF	TGTGCCAGTAAGGGGTCCACAGATACGCAGTATTTT
.	TRBD2	TRBV15	TRBJ2-7	CATSGRAWSGRGEQYF	TGTGCCACCAGCGGCCGAGCCTGGAGCGGGAGAGGTGAGCAGTACTTC
.	TRBD1	TRBV29-1	TRBJ1-1	CSVLTGEGTEAFF	TGCAGCGTTTTGACAGGGGAAGGGACTGAAGCTTTCTTT
.	TRBD1	TRBV6-2/TRBV6-3	TRBJ1-2	CASSAPGQTNYGYTF	TGTGCCAGCAGTGCACCGGGACAGACTAACTATGGCTACACCTTC
few	TRBD2	TRBV3-1/TRBV3-2	TRBJ2-4	CASSHRDYPDIQYF	TGTGCCAGCAGCCATAGGGACTACCCAGACATTCAGTACTTC
.	.	TRBV3-1/TRBV3-2	TRBJ1-6	CASSQGQVANSPLHF	TGTGCCAGCAGCCAAGGTCAGGTGGCTAATTCACCCCTCCACTTT
.	TRBD1	TRBV7-2	TRBJ2-7	CASSQTGQVYEQYF	TGTGCCAGCAGCCAGACGGGACAGGTCTACGAGCAGTACTTC